These 7 T cell receptor beta chains originate from one sample sequenced in a study of radiation and T cells in renal cell carcinoma. Stated time point: baseline pretreatment blood. Treatment denoted: 15 Gy SBRT to primary tumor, nephrectomy 4 weeks later. Generated by immunoSEQ multiplex PCR, the TCRdb table keeps only in-frame clones and is missing some. This table has 95,000 to 150,000 clones, about four fifths appearing once. The source material was blood, sampled from a patient whose treatment included radiotherapy and nephrectomy. These TCRs come from a woman aged 55-70 years with renal cell carcinoma.

The chain couples TRBV27 to TRBJ2-2, with D perhaps matching TRBD1 (5 bases). Germline CDR1 is MNHEY and CDR2 is SMNVEV (reference sequence). Trimming stripped 2 bases from V and 1 base from J, with 11 bases between. The length of the CDR3 is 16 residues. CDR3 region: CASSLNWQGNTGELFF. The DNA of the CDR3 is TGTGCCAGCAGTTTAAACTGGCAGGGGAACACCGGGGAGCTGTTTTTT.

This clone was counted a single time. V and J are TRBV28 and TRBJ2-6; D is possibly TRBD1 (5 bases). The germline V gene encodes CDR1 MDHEN and CDR2 SYDVKM. V lost 6 bases and J lost 1, with 7 bases in between. The length of the CDR3 is 14 residues. The CDR3 DNA is TGTGCCAGCAGCCCAGGGTCTGGGGCCAACGTCCTGACTTTC. It translates to CASSPGSGANVLTF.

This clone was counted once. This sequence joins TRBV7-9 and TRBJ1-2; possibly TRBD1 for D (6 bases). Germline assignment: CDR1 SEHNR and CDR2 FQNEAQ (reference sequence). V was trimmed by 5 bases and J by 3 bases, leaving 10 bases between them. The CDR3 is made up of 13 amino acids. CDR3 in amino acids: CASSAAGDYGYTF. CDR3 nucleotide sequence: TGTGCCAGCAGCGCTGCAGGGGACTATGGCTACACCTTC.

This chain links TRBV7-3 with TRBJ2-2; D remains ambiguous. Germline lookup yields CDR1 SGHTA and CDR2 FQGTGA. CDR3 length equals 14 residues. V shed 5 bases and J shed 0 bases, with 7 bases lying between them. In DNA, the CDR3 is TGTGCCAGCAGCGCTACGCCGAACACCGGGGAGCTGTTTTTT. This encodes CASSATPNTGELFF.

The chain couples TRBV5-6 to TRBJ1-4, with 8 positions matching TRBD1. Germline CDR1 SGHDT, CDR2 YYEEEE. The length of the CDR3 is 14 residues. Trimming removed 7 bases from V and 4 bases from J; junction bases left unmatched: 6. This CDR3 reads CASRPTGDNEKLFF. CDR3 coding DNA: TGTGCCAGCCGCCCGACAGGGGATAATGAAAAACTGTTTTTT. The full variable domain, completed using reference TRBV5-6 and TRBJ1-4, is DAGVTQSPTHLIKTRGQQVTLRCSPKSGHDTVSWYQQALGQGPQFIFQYYEEEERQRGNFPDRFSGHQFPNYSSELNVNALLLGDSALYLCASRPTGDNEKLFFGSGTQLSVL.

The V and J genes are TRBV18 and TRBJ2-2; TRBD1 agrees at 7 bases. This CDR3 spans 16 amino acids. In germline, CDR1 is KGHSH, CDR2 LQKENI. Trimming cost V 3 bases and J 5 bases; bases outside gene matches: 9. The CDR3 DNA reads as TGTGCCAGCTCACCCTCAACAGGGGTTGGGACCGGGGAGCTGTTTTTT. It translates to CASSPSTGVGTGELFF.

The chain joins TRBV7-9 to TRBJ1-4; the D gene is possibly TRBD1 (6 bases). V was clipped by 1 base and J by 0 bases, with 6 bases between them. The CDR3 runs to 15 residues. CDR1 SEHNR and CDR2 FQNEAQ come from the germline V gene (reference sequence). CDR3 coding DNA: TGTGCCAGCAGCTTAGGGACAGCAACTAATGAAAAACTGTTTTTT. Translating it yields CASSLGTATNEKLFF.